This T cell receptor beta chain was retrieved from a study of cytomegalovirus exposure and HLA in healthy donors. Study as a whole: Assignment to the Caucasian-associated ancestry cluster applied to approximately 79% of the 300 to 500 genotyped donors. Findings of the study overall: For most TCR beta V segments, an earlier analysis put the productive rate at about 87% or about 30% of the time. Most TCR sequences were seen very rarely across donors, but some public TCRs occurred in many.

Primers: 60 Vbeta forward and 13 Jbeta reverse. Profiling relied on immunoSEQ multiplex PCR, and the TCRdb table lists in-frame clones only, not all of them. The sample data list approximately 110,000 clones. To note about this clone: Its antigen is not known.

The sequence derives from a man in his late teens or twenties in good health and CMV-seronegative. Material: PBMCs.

In DNA form, the CDR3 reads TGTGCCAGTAGTATTCCGGGACAGGCTCAAGCTTTCTTT. Protein: CASSIPGQAQAFF. The chain carries TRBV19 and TRBJ1-1, with TRBD1 identical over 8 bases. V shed 3 bases and J 9 bases; nucleotides not matched to a gene: 6. The CDR3 covers 13 residues. Germline CDR1 and CDR2: LNHDA and SQIVND (reference sequence). The full variable domain, its missing parts supplied by reference TRBV19 and TRBJ1-1, is DGGITQSPKYLFRKEGQNVTLSCEQNLNHDAMYWYRQDPGQGLRLIYYSQIVNDFQKGDIAEGYSVSREKKESFPLTVTSAQKNPTAFYLCASSIPGQAQAFFGQGTRLTVV.